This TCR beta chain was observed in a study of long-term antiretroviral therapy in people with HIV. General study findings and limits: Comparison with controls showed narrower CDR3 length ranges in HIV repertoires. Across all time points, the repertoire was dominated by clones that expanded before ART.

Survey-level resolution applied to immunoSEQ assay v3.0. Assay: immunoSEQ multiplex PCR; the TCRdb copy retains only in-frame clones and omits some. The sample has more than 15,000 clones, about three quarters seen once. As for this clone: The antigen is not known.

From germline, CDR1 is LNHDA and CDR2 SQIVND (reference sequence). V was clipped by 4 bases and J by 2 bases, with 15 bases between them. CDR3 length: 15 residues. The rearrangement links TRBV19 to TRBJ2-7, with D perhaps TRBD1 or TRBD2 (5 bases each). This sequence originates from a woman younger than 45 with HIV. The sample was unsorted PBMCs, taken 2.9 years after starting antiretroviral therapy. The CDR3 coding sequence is TGTGCCAGTAGTACCGGGCCTCCGGGGCCCTACGAGCAGTACGTC. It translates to CASSTGPPGPYEQYV.